The 28 T cell receptor beta chains below come from one sample, sequenced in a study of shared clonotypes between healthy human individuals. This table comes from immunoSEQ multiplex PCR, and its TCRdb copy is limited to in-frame clones, with some not included. This repertoire shows fewer than 150,000 clones, around two thirds found once; its top ten account for 20% to 25%. Sequencing input: memory CD8+ T cells sorted from blood. Subset reported: CD45RO+ cells pooled with CCR7-negative TemRA cells. The receptors shown here come from a woman in her 30s in good health.

The chain couples TRBV28 to TRBJ1-1; 7 bases line up with TRBD1. The germline CDR1 and CDR2 sequences are MDHEN and SYDVKM. Trimming cost V 3 bases and J 9 bases; bases outside gene matches: 4. The CDR3 runs 12 residues. The CDR3 DNA reads TGTGCCAGCAGTTTCCGGGGACAGAAAGCTTTCTTT. This codes for CASSFRGQKAFF.

The chain has TRBV25-1 and TRBJ2-4; D is perhaps TRBD2 (5 bases). This CDR3 is built from 17 residues. Germline V gene data show CDR1 as MGHDK and CDR2 as SYGVNS. Trimming left V 4 bases short and J 0 bases short, with 16 bases between. CDR3 bases: TGTGCCAGCAGTGGATTGAATCAAGGACTAGCCAAAAACATTCAGTACTTC. Translation gives CASSGLNQGLAKNIQYF.

V gene TRBV5-1 combines with J gene TRBJ2-1; D is unclear. Trimming pared 2 bases from V and 0 bases from J, leaving 9 bases between. This CDR3 comprises 15 residues. The germline V gene has CDR1 SGHRS and CDR2 YFSETQ. CDR3 DNA: TGCGCCAGCAGCTTAGCCAGTTCCTCCTACAATGAGCAGTTCTTC. This translates into CASSLASSSYNEQFF.

This clone was counted only a few times. The V call is TRBV6-1, the J call TRBJ1-5; D call uncertain. CDR1 is MNHNS and CDR2 is SASEGT in the germline V gene. The CDR3 consists of 13 residues. The ends were cut back, 4 bases at V and 4 bases at J, with 8 bases in the middle. CDR3 amino acids: CASSVAANQPQHF. The CDR3 DNA reads TGTGCCAGCAGTGTGGCAGCAAATCAGCCCCAGCATTTT.

In its sample, this clone was seen a few times. V gene TRBV30 combines with J gene TRBJ1-2; no reliable D call. V was trimmed by 2 bases and J by 10 bases, leaving 8 bases between them. The CDR3 has 10 residues. CDR1 and CDR2 (germline): GTSNPN, SVGIG (reference sequence). CDR3 sequence (DNA): TGTGCCTGGAGTACATTGAACTACACCTTC. This translates into CAWSTLNYTF.

The chain recombines TRBV2 with TRBJ2-2; D gene ambiguous. The germline gives CDR1 SNHLY, CDR2 FYNNEI. CDR3 length: 15 residues. V was cut by 4 bases and J by 0 bases, with 9 bases left in between. The DNA for the CDR3 is TGTGCCAGCAGTGGCCGCCAATCGAACACCGGGGAGCTGTTTTTT. Translating gives CASSGRQSNTGELFF.

This clone was observed a single time. V gene TRBV7-8 combines with J gene TRBJ1-5, with D possibly TRBD1 on 6 matching bases. Germline loops: CDR1 SGHVS, CDR2 FQNEAQ. The CDR3 has 13 amino acids. V shed 7 bases and J shed 2 bases, with 9 bases lying between them. Written as DNA, the CDR3 is TGTGCCAGCAAACCAGGGGGCAATCAGCCCCAGCATTTT. Its protein product is CASKPGGNQPQHF.

This rearrangement joins TRBV7-9 to TRBJ2-7; 10 bases are a match to TRBD2. Trimming at V came to 1 base and at J to 4 bases, leaving 4 bases not matched to a gene. Germline values: CDR1 SEHNR, CDR2 FQNEAQ (reference sequence). The CDR3 loop spans 15 amino acids. CDR3 amino acids: CASSLEPSGSYEQYF. As DNA, the CDR3 is TGTGCCAGCAGCTTAGAACCTAGCGGGAGTTACGAGCAGTACTTC.

This clone appeared many times. Other DNA sequences from this sample encode an identical CDR3 as well. V and J are TRBV4-2 and TRBJ2-7, with 12 bases identical to TRBD2. CDR3 size: 15 residues. V shed 3 bases, J shed 0 bases, and the junction held 0 bases outside the gene matches. Per the germline V gene, CDR1 is LGHNA and CDR2 is YNFKEQ. CDR3 nucleotides: TGTGCCAGCAGCCAGGGACTAGCGGGCTCCTACGAGCAGTACTTC. Translated: CASSQGLAGSYEQYF.

This clone was seen at least ten times. This sequence joins TRBV25-1 and TRBJ2-3, with 11 bases aligning to TRBD2. The CDR3 is 14 amino acids. Germline V lookup: CDR1 MGHDK, CDR2 SYGVNS. Germline trimming cut 0 bases from V and 12 bases from J; bases unmatched to any gene: 5. The CDR3 coding sequence is TGTGCCAGCAGTGAATATGAGGGACTAGCGGATCAGTATTTT. It yields the protein CASSEYEGLADQYF.

The rearrangement uses TRBV5-4 and TRBJ2-5; unclear D gene. Germline V lookup: CDR1 SGHNT, CDR2 YYREEE (reference sequence). The CDR3 is 13 amino acids. V lost 0 bases and J 4 bases, leaving 7 bases between the germline ends. The CDR3: CASSLAESETQYF. The CDR3 region has the DNA TGTGCCAGCAGCTTGGCCGAGTCAGAGACCCAGTACTTC.

This chain joins TRBV19 and TRBJ1-2; unclear D gene. The CDR3 loop spans 12 amino acids. The V and J ends lost 6 bases and 3 bases respectively, with 8 bases between them. From germline, CDR1 is LNHDA and CDR2 SQIVND (reference sequence). CDR3 nucleotide sequence: TGTGCCAGTAGCCCGAGGGACTATGGCTACACCTTC. Residues: CASSPRDYGYTF.

The DNA of the CDR3 is TGTGCCAGCAGCTTAGAGGCGGGGACCCCGTACGAGCAGTACTTC. Translation gives CASSLEAGTPYEQYF. The genes are TRBV7-9 and TRBJ2-7; weak D call: TRBD2 (6 bases). Trimming stripped 1 base from V and 4 bases from J, with 14 bases between. Germline-derived CDR1 and CDR2 are SEHNR and FQNEAQ (reference sequence). The CDR3 contains 15 residues.

The chain carries TRBV4-1 and TRBJ1-3; tentatively, D is TRBD1 (5 bases). Germline-derived CDR1 and CDR2 are MGHRA and YSYEKL. There are 15 residues in the CDR3. V shed 8 bases and J shed 2 bases, with 16 bases lying between them. The CDR3 sequence is CASRRVGEAGNTIYF. CDR3 in DNA: TGCGCCAGCCGGCGGGTGGGGGAGGCTGGAAACACCATATATTTT.

This clone has more than one count but fewer than ten. This chain connects TRBV2 to TRBJ2-2; 10 positions agree with TRBD2. With V trimmed by 3 bases and J by 4 bases, 2 bases remained unmatched. The CDR3 extends over 15 amino acids. Germline CDR1 and CDR2: SNHLY and FYNNEI. In DNA form, the CDR3 reads TGTGCCAGCAGTGAGGGACTAGCGCGCACCGGGGAGCTGTTTTTT. Encoded protein: CASSEGLARTGELFF.

This rearrangement joins TRBV11-2 to TRBJ1-3; no definite D call. This CDR3 is built from 17 residues. Germline V gene sequence: CDR1 SGHAT, CDR2 FQNNGV. V was trimmed by 2 bases and J by 0 bases, leaving 14 bases between them. The chain's CDR3 is CASSLFNRLDSGNTIYF. CDR3 nucleotides: TGTGCCAGCAGCTTATTCAACAGACTAGACTCTGGAAACACCATATATTTT.

The CDR3, as DNA: TGTGCCAGCAGACTGATGGGGGACACTGAAGCTTTCTTT. It yields the protein CASRLMGDTEAFF. This rearrangement joins TRBV28 to TRBJ1-1; TRBD1 is a possible D gene (5 bases). The CDR3 is made up of 13 amino acids. The V end was cut by 6 bases, the J end by 3 bases, with 11 bases between. The V gene's germline CDR1 is MDHEN and CDR2 SYDVKM.

The chain recombines TRBV4-1 with TRBJ1-3, with a tentative D call TRBD1 (5 bases). This CDR3 is 19 amino acids long. In germline, CDR1 is MGHRA, CDR2 YSYEKL. The V gene lost 1 base and the J gene lost 4 bases, with 23 bases spanning the gap. The DNA for the CDR3 is TGCGCCAGCAGCCAAGGAATGCTGAGGGGCACAGAGCGAGGAAACACCATATATTTT. Its translation is CASSQGMLRGTERGNTIYF.

In its sample, this clone was seen a few times. The rearrangement uses TRBV7-9 and TRBJ2-7, with D hard to call. The CDR3 is 14 amino acids. CDR1 and CDR2 (germline): SEHNR, FQNEAQ (reference sequence). The ends were cut back, 0 bases at V and 3 bases at J, with 9 bases in the middle. CDR3 DNA sequence: TGTGCCAGCAGCTTAGCGTATGAGGACTACGAGCAGTACTTC. Its translation: CASSLAYEDYEQYF. Variable domain in full (rest from reference TRBV7-9 and TRBJ2-7): DTGVSQNPRHKITKRGQNVTFRCDPISEHNRLYWYRQTLGQGPEFLTYFQNEAQLEKSRLLSDRFSAERPKGSFSTLEIQRTEQGDSAMYLCASSLAYEDYEQYFGPGTRLTVT.

The chain combines TRBV29-1 with TRBJ2-5, with no clear D. The J call is in doubt because the DNA end fits TRBJ2-7 better. The V gene's germline CDR1 is SQVTM and CDR2 ANQGSEA. This CDR3 region has 12 residues. The CDR3 coding sequence is TGCAGCGTTGAAGTACAGTCCTACGAGCAGTACTTC. It yields the protein CSVEVQSYEQYF.

There are a few counts of this clone. The chain carries TRBV7-8 and TRBJ2-1; 7 nucleotides agree with TRBD1. The CDR3 is 14 amino acids. Looked up from germline, CDR1 is SGHVS and CDR2 is FQNEAQ. Unmatched junction bases numbered 4, after V lost 5 bases and J lost 3 bases. The CDR3 DNA reads TGTGCCAGCAGCCCCCGGGACAGCTACAATGAGCAGTTCTTC. Protein: CASSPRDSYNEQFF.

The rearrangement uses TRBV6-1 and TRBJ2-7; either TRBD1 or TRBD2 may supply D (5 bases each). Germline CDR1 and CDR2: MNHNS and SASEGT. V was clipped by 0 bases and J by 2 bases, with 11 bases between them. The CDR3 is made up of 15 amino acids. For the CDR3, the DNA is TGTGCCAGCAGTGAAGCCGGGGCAGAACCCTACGAGCAGTACTTC. Protein sequence: CASSEAGAEPYEQYF.

This chain connects TRBV7-9 to TRBJ2-7; D is unclear. The CDR3 length is 14 residues. Germline lookup yields CDR1 SEHNR and CDR2 FQNEAQ (reference sequence). The V end was cut by 5 bases, the J end by 3 bases, with 14 bases between. CDR3 bases: TGTGCCAGCAGCCCGGCCCTTAAATACTACGAGCAGTACTTC. Residues: CASSPALKYYEQYF. The whole variable domain, remainder taken from reference TRBV7-9 and TRBJ2-7, is DTGVSQNPRHKITKRGQNVTFRCDPISEHNRLYWYRQTLGQGPEFLTYFQNEAQLEKSRLLSDRFSAERPKGSFSTLEIQRTEQGDSAMYLCASSPALKYYEQYFGPGTRLTVT.

The V gene is TRBV20-1, the J gene TRBJ1-2, with D hard to call. Germline-derived CDR1 and CDR2 are DFQATT and SNEGSKA (reference sequence). CDR3 length: 10 amino acids. CDR3 amino acids: CGPRIYGYTF. The CDR3 DNA sequence: TGCGGACCCCGGATCTATGGCTACACCTTC.

In the case of this clone: The sample carries other DNA sequences with the same CDR3. The rearrangement uses TRBV28 and TRBJ1-3; 7 positions agree with TRBD1. CDR1 is MDHEN and CDR2 is SYDVKM in the germline V gene. The CDR3 spans 15 residues. V shed 4 bases and J 3 bases; nucleotides not matched to a gene: 6. In DNA, the CDR3 is TGTGCCAGCAGTTCAGGGCAGGGGGATGGAAACACCATATATTTT. As protein: CASSSGQGDGNTIYF.

The chain carries TRBV11-2 and TRBJ2-7; TRBD1 is a possible D gene (5 bases). The ends were cut back, 1 base at V and 4 bases at J, with 11 bases in the middle. CDR3 size: 14 residues. Germline assignment: CDR1 SGHAT and CDR2 FQNNGV. The CDR3 nucleotides read TGTGCCAGCAGCTTAGTGGCAGGGTGGTACGAGCAGTACTTC. It yields the protein CASSLVAGWYEQYF.

The sample holds a few counts of this clone. CDR3 loop: CASSVADRGYEQYF. The CDR3 DNA reads as TGTGCCAGCAGCGTAGCTGACAGGGGATACGAGCAGTACTTC. The rearrangement uses TRBV9 and TRBJ2-7; 8 positions agree with TRBD1. The germline CDR1 and CDR2 sequences are SGDLS and YYNGEE. Trimming at V came to 0 bases and at J to 4 bases, leaving 3 bases not matched to a gene. CDR3 size: 14 residues.

The chain carries TRBV11-2 and TRBJ2-7; 7 bases align to TRBD1. V was clipped by 5 bases and J by 5 bases; unmatched bases: 12. This CDR3 comprises 15 residues. CDR1 SGHAT and CDR2 FQNNGV come from the germline V gene. CDR3 in amino acids: CASSPRDSPLDEQYF. CDR3 sequence (DNA): TGTGCCAGCAGCCCGAGGGACAGCCCCTTAGACGAGCAGTACTTC.